This TCR beta chain was documented in a study of blood T cell repertoires in COVID-19. Background on the study: Italy, Spain and the United States were the sources of the convalescent and acute COVID-19 samples. Sample material is recorded as cDNA or gDNA derived from T cells, B-cell-depleted T cells, or PBMCs.

In the original processing: The assay estimated nucleated cells by amplifying reference gene primers. Sequencing used immunoSEQ multiplex PCR; TCRdb keeps in-frame clones, though not all of them. V, J and clone size are taken as reported in that table, and D and trimming were inferred from the DNA itself. The table lists under 50,000 clones, around nine tenths of them singletons, with 4.7% in the top ten. Enrolment of Seattle patients took place during active infection, and they were followed longitudinally. The germline V gene encodes CDR1 KGHSH and CDR2 LQKENI. CDR3 length: 16 amino acids. Trimming took off 3 bases at V and 0 bases at J, with 14 bases between the two ends.

V and J are TRBV18 and TRBJ1-1; D gene ambiguous. The TCR originated in a man in his sixties with COVID-19, enrolled during active disease. The specimen sequenced was peripheral blood. The CDR3 here is CASSPTNGVVNTEAFF. The CDR3 nucleotides are TGTGCCAGCTCACCTACCAACGGGGTTGTGAACACTGAAGCTTTCTTT. Filled out from reference TRBV18 and TRBJ1-1, the complete variable domain reads NAGVMQNPRHLVRRRGQEARLRCSPMKGHSHVYWYRQLPEEGLKFMVYLQKENIIDESGMPKERFSAEFPKEGPSILRIQQVVRGDSAAYFCASSPTNGVVNTEAFFGQGTRLTVV.